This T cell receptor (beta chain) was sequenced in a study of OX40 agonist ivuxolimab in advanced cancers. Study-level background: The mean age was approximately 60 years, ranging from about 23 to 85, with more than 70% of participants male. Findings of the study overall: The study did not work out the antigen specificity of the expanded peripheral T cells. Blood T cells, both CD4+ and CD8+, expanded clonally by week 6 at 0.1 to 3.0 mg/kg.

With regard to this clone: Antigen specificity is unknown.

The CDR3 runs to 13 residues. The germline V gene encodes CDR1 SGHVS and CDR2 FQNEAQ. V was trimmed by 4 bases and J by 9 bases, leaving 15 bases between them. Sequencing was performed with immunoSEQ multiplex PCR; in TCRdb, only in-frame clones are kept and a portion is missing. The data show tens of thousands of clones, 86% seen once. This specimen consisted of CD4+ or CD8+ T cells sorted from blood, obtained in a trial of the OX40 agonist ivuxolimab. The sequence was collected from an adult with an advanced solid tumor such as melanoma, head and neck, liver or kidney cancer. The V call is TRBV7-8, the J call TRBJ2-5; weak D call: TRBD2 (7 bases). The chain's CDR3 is CASSWDYQGPQYF. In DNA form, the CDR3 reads TGTGCCAGCAGCTGGGACTACCAGGGGCCCCAGTACTTC.